Here is one T cell receptor beta chain with its context. At one of its ends the junction is not consistent with the germline gene, which may arise from a read error. Total RNA (around 500 ng) served as template for TCR beta cDNA synthesis primed by a constant-region primer. Slightly modified ARM-PCR, run as three nested multiplex PCR rounds, produced the TCR beta libraries. The first two PCR rounds used TRBV1-TRBV30 forward primers with a C-beta reverse primer, roughly 11 cycles each. TCRdb itself ran the multiplex PCR reads through MiXCR, one entry per CDR3 protein. The sample carries roughly 100,000 distinct CDR3 sequences, approximately 78% recorded once. This sample is part of a study of tumor-infiltrating lymphocytes in primary liver carcinoma. The CDR3 covers 13 residues. In germline, CDR1 is LNHDA, CDR2 SQIVND (reference sequence). From unsorted bulk tissue weighing roughly 18-31 mg, DNA and RNA were co-extracted.

This TCR was recovered from a man in his forties or fifties with primary liver carcinoma and hepatitis B virus infection. Material: liver tumor tissue from sampling region 3. Subset in this sample: tumor region T3, left-lateral pole. V and J are TRBV19 and TRBJ2-1, with D maybe TRBD1 (6 bases). The CDR3 nucleotides read TGTGCCAGTAGTTGGGGGCCGGTCAATGGGCAGTTCTTC. Encoded protein: CASSWGPVNGQFF.